These 6 T cell receptor beta chains originate from one sample sequenced in a study of tumor-infiltrating lymphocytes in primary liver carcinoma. For each extraction, RNA and DNA were obtained together from about 21-30 mg of unsorted bulk tissue. From around 500 ng of total RNA, TCR beta-specific cDNA was reverse-transcribed using a constant-region primer. Three nested multiplex PCR rounds of slightly modified ARM-PCR generated TCR beta libraries. TRBV1-TRBV30 forward primers and a C-beta reverse primer were used in the first two PCR rounds, which each ran for about 10 cycles. MiXCR, applied by TCRdb to the multiplex PCR reads, yields one record per CDR3 protein. The table has some 180,000 distinct CDR3 sequences, around four fifths seen once; the top ten hold 18%. The material sequenced was tumor tissue from primary liver carcinoma. These receptor sequences come from a man aged 35 to 55 with primary liver carcinoma and hepatitis B virus infection.

A remark on this clonotype: A much larger clone differs by one base, so this may be a read error. The rearrangement links TRBV28 to TRBJ2-3, with D possibly being TRBD1 (6 bases). V was shortened by 4 bases and J by 4 bases, with 12 bases between the two germline ends. The germline CDR1 and CDR2 sequences are MDHEN and SYDVKM. The CDR3 totals 14 residues. In DNA, the CDR3 is TGTGCCAGCAGTTCATATTCAGGGGCAGATACGCAGTATTTT. Protein: CASSSYSGADTQYF.

As concerns this clonotype: Mismatch with germline at one junction end may stem from a read error. The chain has TRBV6-5 and TRBJ2-2; D perhaps matches TRBD1 (6 bases). CDR1 and CDR2 from the germline V gene are MNHEY and SVGAGI. This CDR3 comprises 16 residues. In DNA, the CDR3 is TGCGCCAGCAGTTCTCCAGGGGTCTCCGTCGCCGGGAAGCTGTTTTTT. It yields the protein CASSSPGVSVAGKLFF.

The chain carries TRBV29-1 and TRBJ2-3; D unresolved. Germline CDR1 reads SQVTM; CDR2 reads ANQGSEA. V lost 8 bases to trimming and J lost 3 bases, with 9 bases between them. CDR3 length equals 11 residues. CDR3 protein: CSPGKTDTQYF. The CDR3 region has the DNA TGCAGCCCTGGAAAGACAGATACGCAGTATTTT.

About this clonotype: One end of the junction fails to match germline, which may point to a read error. This chain links TRBV4-3 with TRBJ2-3; 9 nucleotides align to TRBD1. This CDR3 is built from 15 residues. The germline CDR1 and CDR2 sequences are LGHNA and YSLEER. CDR3 loop: CASIRRQGGTDTQFF. The DNA for the CDR3 is TGCGCCAGCATCCGCCGACAGGGGGGGACAGATACGCAATTTTTT.

A note on this clonotype: A read error may produce the germline difference seen at one junction end. The J gene is TRBJ2-3, the V gene TRBV11-2; D call uncertain. The CDR3 is 16 residues long. The germline CDR1 and CDR2 sequences are SGHAT and FQNNGV. The CDR3 DNA is TGTGCCTGCAGCTTAGTACTTGGACGGGCGACAGATACGCAGTATTTT. Translated, it gives CACSLVLGRATDTQYF.

Details on this clonotype: At one end the junction does not follow the germline gene, possibly because of a read error. The V and J genes are TRBV29-1 and TRBJ1-1, with D maybe TRBD1 (5 bases). Germline lookup yields CDR1 SQVTM and CDR2 ANQGSEA. The CDR3 has 14 amino acids. The CDR3 DNA follows: TGCAGCGTTTGCCCCGAAGCAGGGAACATTGAAGCTTTCTTT. Amino acids: CSVCPEAGNIEAFF.